The subject of this entry is one TCR beta chain. Its antigen is not known. A single base separates this from a much larger clone, so it may be a read error. V lost 2 bases and J lost 7, with 9 bases in between. CDR1 and CDR2 (germline): MNHEY, SMNVEV (reference sequence). The CDR3 loop spans 13 amino acids. This record belongs to a study of naive and memory T cell subsets. Study conclusions and caveats: Especially in CD8 cells, naive repertoires contained a few larger clonotypes, possibly CD45RA-re-expressing memory cells. In naive cells, over 90% of TCR sequences were seen only once. From naive to CM, EM and EMRA, diversity decreased and Gini increased.

The beta constant-region primer was an equimolar mix of two oligonucleotides covering TRBC1 and TRBC2. Ligated cDNA was amplified by four rounds of PCR with nested alpha and beta constant-region primers and SP2. Via MiXCR, TCRdb re-called the UMI-ligation and nested PCR reads, giving one row per CDR3 protein. This table has around 100,000 distinct CDR3 sequences, roughly 14% appearing once. The chain couples TRBV27 to TRBJ2-4; D gene unclear. The clonotype comes from a human donor in good health. Input material: naive CD8+ T cells from blood. DNA for the CDR3: TGTGCCAGCAGTTTACCCAATTTGAACATTCAGTACTTC. This encodes CASSLPNLNIQYF.